This note documents a single TCR beta chain sequence. The antigen is not known. 13 Jbeta primers and 60 Vbeta primers were used for the PCR. Clones were read by immunoSEQ multiplex PCR, and TCRdb kept only the in-frame ones, dropping some. The top ten hold approximately 1.1% of the sample, which has around 92,000 clones, about 84% seen once. This sample stems from a study of cytomegalovirus exposure and HLA in healthy donors. Findings and limits, study-wide: Confirmation was obtained in vitro that a few CMV-associated chains are specific for CMV antigens.

The sequence came from a girl aged 2 to 10 in good health and CMV-seropositive. Sequenced material: PBMCs.

CDR3 DNA sequence: TGCGCCAGCAGTCAGGGACCTAGCGGTTCCTCCTACAATGAGCAGTTCTTC. It codes for CASSQGPSGSSYNEQFF. The rearrangement links TRBV5-1 to TRBJ2-1; 7 bases map to TRBD2. Per germline, CDR1 SGHRS and CDR2 YFSETQ. V shed 5 bases, J shed 0 bases, and the junction held 11 bases outside the gene matches. This CDR3 is built from 17 residues.